This paragraph reports one T cell receptor (beta chain). Its antigen is not known. This record comes from a study of PD-1 blockade in classical Hodgkin lymphoma. Study summary: The patients were dosed with nivolumab 3 mg/kg, infused intravenously every 2 weeks. The study's findings and limits: Complete responders matched newly diagnosed patients in baseline diversity. In CD4+ cells, TCR diversity went up significantly by C4D1, but in CD8+ cells it did not.

The germline gives CDR1 MNHEY, CDR2 SMNVEV (reference sequence). CDR3 length: 13 amino acids. Trimming stripped 0 bases from V and 5 bases from J, with 7 bases between. After autologous stem cell transplantation all patients relapsed, and prior brentuximab vedotin exposure differed between cohorts. From thawed PBMCs, magnetic negative selection was used to isolate the CD8+ T cells. Only in-frame clones appear in the TCRdb table, and some are missing; sequencing was by immunoSEQ multiplex PCR. The table records some 2,600 clones, 70% to 85% of them present only once. Sequenced material: CD8+ T cells from blood, taken at baseline. The sequence came from a human donor with classical Hodgkin lymphoma. The rearrangement joins TRBV27 to TRBJ2-5, with D unresolved. The chain's CDR3 is CASSLSIIETQYF. CDR3 DNA: TGTGCCAGCAGTTTATCAATTATTGAGACCCAGTACTTC.